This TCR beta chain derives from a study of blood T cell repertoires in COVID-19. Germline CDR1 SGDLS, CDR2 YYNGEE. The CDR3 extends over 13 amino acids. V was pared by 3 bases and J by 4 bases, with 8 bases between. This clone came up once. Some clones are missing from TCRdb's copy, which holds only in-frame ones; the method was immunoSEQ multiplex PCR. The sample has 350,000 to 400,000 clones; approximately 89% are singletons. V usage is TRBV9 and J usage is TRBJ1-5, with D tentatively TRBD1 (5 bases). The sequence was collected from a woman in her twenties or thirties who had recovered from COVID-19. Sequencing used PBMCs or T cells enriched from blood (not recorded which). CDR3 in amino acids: CASSEEGNQPQHF. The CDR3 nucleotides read TGTGCCAGCAGCGAGGAGGGGAATCAGCCCCAGCATTTT.